Following are 15 T cell receptor beta chains from one sample sequenced in a study of cytomegalovirus exposure and HLA in healthy donors. The primer mix had 60 Vbeta and 13 Jbeta primers. This table comes from immunoSEQ multiplex PCR, and its TCRdb copy is limited to in-frame clones, with some not included. This sample has 150,000 or so clones, with around 78% found just once. Sequenced sample: PBMCs. All receptors derive from a man aged 40-55 years in good health and CMV-seropositive.

The rearrangement joins TRBV4-3 to TRBJ2-2; D is undetermined. Trimming cost V 3 bases and J 0 bases, with 8 bases left between them. The CDR3 covers 15 residues. Germline CDR1 reads LGHNA; CDR2 reads YSLEER. The CDR3 DNA sequence: TGCGCCAGCAGCCATTTTGCGCCGAACACCGGGGAGCTGTTTTTT. Encoded protein: CASSHFAPNTGELFF.

The chain combines TRBV30 with TRBJ2-7; D perhaps matches TRBD1 (5 bases). The CDR3 consists of 14 residues. Trimming took 2 bases from V and 2 from J, leaving 13 bases between them. Germline CDR1 reads GTSNPN; CDR2 reads SVGIG (reference sequence). The CDR3 loop is CAWSTLRVTYEQYF. CDR3 sequence (DNA): TGTGCCTGGAGTACCCTCAGGGTAACCTACGAGCAGTACTTC.

Written as DNA, the CDR3 is TGTGCCAGCAGTGAAAGGAGGGGACGGGTTAATGAAAAACTGTTTTTT. Amino acids: CASSERRGRVNEKLFF. The chain joins TRBV2 to TRBJ1-4; tentative D call: TRBD1 (5 bases). The CDR3 spans 16 residues. Trimming took 2 bases from V and 4 from J, leaving 14 bases between them. In germline, CDR1 is SNHLY, CDR2 FYNNEI.

This sequence joins TRBV6-5 and TRBJ1-5; tentative D call: TRBD1 (5 bases). In germline, CDR1 is MNHEY, CDR2 SVGAGI. The CDR3 extends over 13 amino acids. Trimming cost V 5 bases and J 3 bases, with 8 bases left between them. Here the CDR3 DNA reads TGTGCCAGCAGTACAGGAAACAATCAGCCCCAGCATTTT. Its translation: CASSTGNNQPQHF.

The chain uses TRBV5-6 and TRBJ1-4; the match to TRBD1 covers 9 bases. The ends lost 3 bases at V and 7 bases at J; junction bases unmatched: 7. This CDR3 region has 15 residues. The germline V gene encodes CDR1 SGHDT and CDR2 YYEEEE. The CDR3 sequence is CASSWGQGPSEKLFF. The CDR3 nucleotides read TGTGCCAGCAGCTGGGGACAGGGACCGAGTGAAAAACTGTTTTTT.

This clone has just one count. This chain joins TRBV2 and TRBJ1-2, with TRBD1 matching over 7 bases. Germline V gives CDR1 SNHLY, CDR2 FYNNEI. The CDR3 length is 17 residues. The V gene end was trimmed by 6 bases and the J gene end by 0 bases; junction bases not matched to a gene: 13. The CDR3 loop reads CASSPSIGQATNYGYTF. Here the CDR3 DNA reads TGTGCCAGCAGCCCATCAATAGGACAGGCGACTAACTATGGCTACACCTTC.

This chain links TRBV18 with TRBJ2-7, with D possibly matching TRBD2 (5 bases). Germline CDR1 KGHSH, CDR2 LQKENI. V gave up 3 bases and J gave up 3 bases, with 9 bases separating them. CDR3 size: 13 residues. CDR3 protein: CASSPGLDYEQYF. The CDR3 DNA reads TGTGCCAGCTCACCCGGACTGGACTACGAGCAGTACTTC. The full variable domain, its missing parts supplied by reference TRBV18 and TRBJ2-7, is NAGVMQNPRHLVRRRGQEARLRCSPMKGHSHVYWYRQLPEEGLKFMVYLQKENIIDESGMPKERFSAEFPKEGPSILRIQQVVRGDSAAYFCASSPGLDYEQYFGPGTRLTVT.

The rearrangement uses TRBV7-9 and TRBJ1-2, with 7 bases lining up with TRBD1. The CDR3 totals 15 residues. Germline trimming cut 1 base from V and 2 bases from J; bases unmatched to any gene: 4. Germline V gives CDR1 SEHNR, CDR2 FQNEAQ (reference sequence). The DNA of the CDR3 is TGTGCCAGCAGCTTAGTGAAGGACAGGAACTATGGCTACACCTTC. This gives the protein CASSLVKDRNYGYTF.

Only a few counts were recorded for this clone. This chain links TRBV18 with TRBJ1-5; 7 bases are a match to TRBD1. Germline CDR1 is KGHSH and CDR2 is LQKENI. The ends lost 3 bases at V and 4 bases at J; junction bases unmatched: 0. The CDR3 is 13 amino acids. The CDR3 loop reads CASSPGQNQPQHF. The CDR3 DNA is TGTGCCAGCTCACCGGGACAGAATCAGCCCCAGCATTTT.

The chain employs TRBV6-5 and TRBJ2-2; the match to TRBD2 covers 9 bases. Per the germline V gene, CDR1 is MNHEY and CDR2 is SVGAGI. Losses at the gene ends were 6 bases for V and 2 bases for J; bases not matched to a gene: 1. The CDR3 spans 14 residues. Here the CDR3 reads CASSLAGNTGELFF. The CDR3 nucleotides read TGTGCCAGCAGCCTAGCGGGAAACACCGGGGAGCTGTTTTTT.

This chain links TRBV2 with TRBJ1-1; D not resolved. V lost 6 bases and J 0 bases, leaving 11 bases between the germline ends. The length of the CDR3 is 14 residues. Germline lookup yields CDR1 SNHLY and CDR2 FYNNEI. CDR3 in DNA: TGTGCCAGCAGGGGCCCCCCTATGAACACTGAAGCTTTCTTT. As protein: CASRGPPMNTEAFF.

The CDR3 spells CSVEDASATRIRDNEQFF. The CDR3 bases are TGCAGCGTTGAAGATGCCTCCGCAACTAGGATCCGCGACAATGAGCAGTTCTTC. The chain recombines TRBV29-1 with TRBJ2-1; tentative D call: TRBD2 (5 bases). This CDR3 has 18 amino acids. Germline CDR1 and CDR2: SQVTM and ANQGSEA. With 0 bases removed from V and 5 bases from J, the gap between germline ends came to 23 bases.

V is TRBV28 and J is TRBJ2-7; D is perhaps TRBD2 (6 bases). The CDR3 consists of 15 residues. The V end was cut by 6 bases, the J end by 4 bases, with 19 bases between. CDR1 is MDHEN, CDR2 SYDVKM, per germline. DNA for the CDR3: TGTGCCAGCAGGCCGACCGGGACTGGCGGGTACGAGCAGTACTTC. Encoded protein: CASRPTGTGGYEQYF. Based on the CDR3 plus reference TRBV28 and TRBJ2-7, the full variable domain is DVKVTQSSRYLVKRTGEKVFLECVQDMDHENMFWYRQDPGLGLRLIYFSYDVKMKEKGDIPEGYSVSREKKERFSLILESASTNQTSMYLCASRPTGTGGYEQYFGPGTRLTVT.

The CDR3 protein is CSGGQGNGYTF. CDR3 DNA sequence: TGCAGCGGTGGACAGGGTAACGGCTACACCTTC. J is TRBJ1-2 and V is TRBV29-1, with 8 bases that match TRBD1. V dropped 7 bases and J dropped 8; count of bases not matched to a gene: 6. The CDR3 is 11 amino acids. Germline-derived CDR1 and CDR2 are SQVTM and ANQGSEA.

The chain carries TRBV6-5 and TRBJ1-1; weak D call: TRBD1 (5 bases). Trimming took 7 bases from V and 3 from J, leaving 18 bases between them. The germline gives CDR1 MNHEY, CDR2 SVGAGI. The length of the CDR3 is 15 residues. The chain's CDR3 is CASTLGHAGDTEAFF. The CDR3 DNA reads as TGTGCCAGCACACTAGGGCACGCGGGGGACACTGAAGCTTTCTTT.